This entry lists 10 T cell receptor beta chains sequenced from one sample in a study of CD8 T cells in ankylosing spondylitis. TCRdb recomputed calls from the 5' RACE reads with MiXCR, one row per CDR3 protein. Of under 200,000 distinct CDR3 sequences in the sample, about 9.9% were seen once. Input material: blood, either unsorted or a sorted T cell fraction (not recorded which). Every receptor here comes from a male donor with ankylosing spondylitis or in good health (not recorded which).

This clonotype was counted many times. The chain couples TRBV5-5 to TRBJ2-7; TRBD1 is a possible D gene (5 bases). The germline CDR1 and CDR2 sequences are SGHKS and YYEKEE (reference sequence). The length of the CDR3 is 13 residues. Trimming pared 2 bases from V and 4 bases from J, leaving 10 bases between. The CDR3 sequence is CASSLQAGYEQYF. CDR3 nucleotides: TGTGCCAGCAGCTTACAGGCAGGATACGAGCAGTACTTC.

This clonotype appeared a single time. The conserved phenylalanine or tryptophan normally closing the CDR3 is absent here, so this likely arose from a read error. The chain joins TRBV6-2 or TRBV6-3 to TRBJ1-2; D possibly corresponds to TRBD1 (5 bases). Germline V gives CDR1 MNHEY, CDR2 SVGEGT. The CDR3 is made up of 12 amino acids. Trimming shortened V by 6 bases and J by 5 bases, and 10 bases separated the two germline ends. CDR3 residues: CASSPGQYGYTI. CDR3 bases: TGTGCCAGCAGCCCCGGACAATATGGCTACACCATC.

This clonotype was recorded many times. The rearrangement uses TRBV20-1 and TRBJ2-4; a possible D gene is TRBD2 (5 bases). The CDR3 runs to 13 residues. V lost 8 bases and J 6 bases, leaving 17 bases between the germline ends. CDR1 is DFQATT, CDR2 SNEGSKA, per germline (reference sequence). This CDR3 reads CSTYWRQRNIQYF. CDR3 in DNA: TGCAGTACGTATTGGAGGCAGAGAAACATTCAGTACTTC.

This clonotype occurred many times. The V gene is TRBV5-1, the J gene TRBJ1-6, with 7 bases aligning to TRBD1. The CDR3 consists of 14 residues. Germline V CDR1 and CDR2: SGHRS, YFSETQ. V gave up 7 bases and J gave up 6 bases; unmatched junction bases: 7. Here the CDR3 DNA reads TGCGCCAGCTGCCGGGACAGCCTTAATTCACCCCTCCACTTT. This gives the protein CASCRDSLNSPLHF.

There are a few counts of this clonotype. This rearrangement joins TRBV20-1 to TRBJ2-1; possibly TRBD2 for D (6 bases). This CDR3 has 16 residues. CDR1 is DFQATT and CDR2 is SNEGSKA in the germline V gene (reference sequence). V was pared by 3 bases and J by 6 bases, with 21 bases between. The CDR3: CSASVALAGSSNEQFF. The CDR3, as DNA: TGCAGTGCTAGTGTGGCCCTGGCGGGATCAAGCAATGAGCAGTTCTTC.

In its sample, this clonotype was seen many times. The chain links TRBV5-1 to TRBJ2-1, with TRBD2 as a possible D gene (5 bases). This CDR3 spans 15 amino acids. Germline assignment: CDR1 SGHRS and CDR2 YFSETQ. The ends were cut back, 3 bases at V and 1 base at J, with 11 bases in the middle. The CDR3 reads CASSSQRISYNEQFF. The CDR3 bases are TGCGCCAGCAGCTCCCAGCGGATATCCTACAATGAGCAGTTCTTC.

The chain carries TRBV14 and TRBJ2-1; TRBD1 agrees at 10 bases. CDR3 size: 15 residues. V shed 4 bases, J shed 4 bases, and the junction held 4 bases outside the gene matches. Germline CDR1 SGHDN, CDR2 FVKESK. The CDR3 here is CASSRQGARYNEQFF. In DNA, the CDR3 is TGTGCCAGCAGCCGACAGGGGGCGCGGTACAATGAGCAGTTCTTC.

The gene calls are TRBV10-2 and TRBJ2-3, with a tentative D call TRBD1 (5 bases). Trimming left V 2 bases short and J 0 bases short, with 15 bases between. The germline gives CDR1 WSHSY, CDR2 SAAADI. The CDR3 has 17 residues. CDR3 in DNA: TGCGCCAGCAGTGAGACCCTCAGGACAAGAAGCACAGATACGCAGTATTTT. Translation: CASSETLRTRSTDTQYF.

This sequence joins TRBV5-1 and TRBJ2-1; 11 nucleotides agree with TRBD1. The V segment lost 2 bases and the J segment 5 bases; nucleotides outside the gene matches: 3. Germline V gene sequence: CDR1 SGHRS, CDR2 YFSETQ. CDR3 size: 15 residues. The CDR3 DNA is TGCGCCAGCAGCTTTGGACAGGGGGCTCACAATGAGCAGTTCTTC. It encodes CASSFGQGAHNEQFF.

Many counts were recorded for this clonotype. The chain couples TRBV20-1 to TRBJ2-7; D is unresolved. This CDR3 has 14 residues. V was cut by 1 base and J by 6 bases, with 16 bases left in between. Germline V lookup: CDR1 DFQATT, CDR2 SNEGSKA (reference sequence). The CDR3 region is CSARGPIVGIEQYF. DNA of the CDR3: TGCAGTGCTAGAGGACCCATTGTAGGGATCGAGCAGTACTTC.